These T cell receptor beta chains were read from a single sample in a study of response to subunit inactivated influenza vaccine. TCRdb reprocessed the RT-PCR reads with MiXCR, giving one entry per CDR3 protein. The sample has 650,000 to 850,000 distinct CDR3 sequences, about 15% seen once; the top ten hold around 7%. Sequenced material: PBMCs from blood, taken less than 15 days before vaccination. These TCRs come from a man in his forties or fifties who received an inactivated influenza vaccine. Both conserved end residues are part of each CDR3. Size is stated for part of the rows, as once, few or many counts, or as a class when the clone is expanded.

TRBJ2-2 TRBV5-6 few CASSLMGAGTGELFF
TRBJ2-3 TRBV18 . CASSPPFTGTSVTDTQYF
TRBJ2-3 TRBV12-3/TRBV12-4 few CASSWTGESTQYF
TRBJ1-6 TRBV20-1 few CSAMPGGHYNSPLHF
TRBJ2-5 TRBV29-1 . CSVRSGSSTQYF
TRBJ1-4 TRBV2 many CASSEGRGKLFF
TRBJ2-3 TRBV20-1 once CSAPGQGARTDTQYF
TRBJ1-3 TRBV9 . CASSVQGTFTGNTIYF
TRBJ2-7 TRBV18 . CASSPINTRRESYEQYF
TRBJ2-1 TRBV15 . CATSSQENHNEQFF
TRBJ2-7 TRBV14 . CASSQAGGGDEQYF
TRBJ1-5 TRBV12-3/TRBV12-4 . CASSLEGESQPQHF
TRBJ1-2 TRBV15 . CATSRDRLGTSSGYTF
TRBJ2-1 TRBV6-2/TRBV6-3 few CASSYGDRGFYEQFF
TRBJ2-7 TRBV12-3/TRBV12-4 . CASSLGRRVEQYF
TRBJ2-7 TRBV5-1 few CASSPVGTAEVYEQYF
TRBJ1-5 TRBV12-3/TRBV12-4 few CASTVSGNQPQHF
TRBJ1-1 TRBV15 . CATTVQGYTEAFF
TRBJ2-5 TRBV10-3 few CAISDAAGGGQETQYF
TRBJ2-7 TRBV6-2/TRBV6-3 . CASTYTGVYEQYF
TRBJ2-5 TRBV2 . CASIRTGGFETQYF
TRBJ2-3 TRBV5-1 . CASSLARRGAFSTDTQYF
TRBJ2-2 TRBV3-1 . CASSQPGTVGELFF
TRBJ2-1 TRBV10-3 . CAISARSGTAAGGNHEQFF
TRBJ2-1 TRBV7-9 . CASSLKLAGAYNEQFF
TRBJ1-1 TRBV7-2 many CASSFWASQNTEAFF
TRBJ2-4 TRBV14 . CASSQGLLAKNIQYF
TRBJ2-6 TRBV3-1 . CASSPRNRGAGANVLTF
TRBJ1-5 TRBV4-3 many CASSQDLAGVWGNQPQHF
TRBJ2-1 TRBV12-5 . CASGLVGQGERFF
TRBJ1-2 TRBV5-1 few CASSLGSGEGYTF
TRBJ2-7 TRBV7-2 many CASSLGRLAGAGEQYF
TRBJ2-2 TRBV7-3 . CASSPGGRGNTGELFF
TRBJ1-1 TRBV7-2 few CASTGGLGTEAFF
TRBJ1-1 TRBV3-1 few CASSRTGTKNTEAFF
TRBJ2-7 TRBV6-1 . CASGLAGTYEQYF